This record concerns one T cell receptor (beta chain) sequence. Its antigen is currently unknown. The data originate from a study of shared clonotypes between healthy human individuals. The split of CD4+ cells yielded CD45RA+ naive and CD45RA-negative memory subsets. Between the trimmed V and J ends, which lost 0 bases and 2 bases, there was a span of 11 bases. The CDR3 has 15 amino acids. Germline assignment: CDR1 MNHEY and CDR2 SVGAGI. Broader study findings: The represented genetic and exposure-history diversity was limited by the small number of donors.

Replicate sorted-subset PCRs were loaded with around 220 ng DNA, about 28,000 T cell genomes. Some clones are missing from TCRdb's copy, which holds only in-frame ones; the method was immunoSEQ multiplex PCR. There are 400,000 to 600,000 clones in the sample; about 96% occur only once, and approximately 0.067% lies in the top ten. This sequence originates from a woman aged 25 to 45 in good health. Source material: naive CD4+ T cells sorted from blood. As for subset: CD45RA+ positively selected. The chain uses TRBV6-5 and TRBJ2-7; tentative D call: TRBD2 (6 bases). DNA for the CDR3: TGTGCCAGCAGTTACTCAGGGAGGACGGCCTACGAGCAGTACTTC. Amino acid sequence: CASSYSGRTAYEQYF.